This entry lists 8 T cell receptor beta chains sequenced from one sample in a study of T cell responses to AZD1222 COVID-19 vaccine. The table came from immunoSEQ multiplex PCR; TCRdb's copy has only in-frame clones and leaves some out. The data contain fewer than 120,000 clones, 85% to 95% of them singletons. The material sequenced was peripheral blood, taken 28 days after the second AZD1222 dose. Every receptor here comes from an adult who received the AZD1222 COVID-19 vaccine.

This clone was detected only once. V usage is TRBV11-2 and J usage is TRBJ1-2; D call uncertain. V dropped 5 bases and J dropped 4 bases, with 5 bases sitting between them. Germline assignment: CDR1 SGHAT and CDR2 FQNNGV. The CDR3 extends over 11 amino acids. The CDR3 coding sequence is TGTGCCAGCAGCGACACCTATGGCTACACCTTC. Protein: CASSDTYGYTF.

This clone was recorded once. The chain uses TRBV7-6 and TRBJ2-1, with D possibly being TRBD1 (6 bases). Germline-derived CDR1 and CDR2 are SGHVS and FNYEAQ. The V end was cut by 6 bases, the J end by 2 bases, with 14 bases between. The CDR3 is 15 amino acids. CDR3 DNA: TGTGCCAGCAGTTACAGGGTACCCCCCTACAATGAGCAGTTCTTC. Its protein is CASSYRVPPYNEQFF.

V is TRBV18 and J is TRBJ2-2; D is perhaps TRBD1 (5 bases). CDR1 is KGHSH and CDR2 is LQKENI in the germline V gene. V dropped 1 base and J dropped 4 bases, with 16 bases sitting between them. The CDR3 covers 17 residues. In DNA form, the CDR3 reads TGTGCCAGCTCACCACGCAGAGCGCCTGACAGCACCGGGGAGCTGTTTTTT. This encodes CASSPRRAPDSTGELFF.

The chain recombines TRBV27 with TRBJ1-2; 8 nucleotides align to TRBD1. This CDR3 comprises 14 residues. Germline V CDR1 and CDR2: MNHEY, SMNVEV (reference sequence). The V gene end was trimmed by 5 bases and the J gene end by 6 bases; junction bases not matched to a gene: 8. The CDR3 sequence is CASSKEQGADGYTF. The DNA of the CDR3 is TGTGCCAGCAGTAAAGAGCAGGGGGCGGATGGCTACACCTTC.

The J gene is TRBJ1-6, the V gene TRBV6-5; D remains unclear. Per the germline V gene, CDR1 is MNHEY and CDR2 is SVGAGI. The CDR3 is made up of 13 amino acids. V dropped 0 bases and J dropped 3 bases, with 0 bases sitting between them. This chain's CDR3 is CASSYSYNSPLHF. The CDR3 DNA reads TGTGCCAGCAGTTACTCCTATAATTCACCCCTCCACTTT.

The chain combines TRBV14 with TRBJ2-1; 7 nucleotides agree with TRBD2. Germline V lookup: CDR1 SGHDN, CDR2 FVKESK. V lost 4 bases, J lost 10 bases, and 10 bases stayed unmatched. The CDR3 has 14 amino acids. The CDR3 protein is CASSLNHGAGEQFF. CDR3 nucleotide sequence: TGTGCCAGCAGCCTAAATCATGGAGCGGGAGAGCAGTTCTTC.

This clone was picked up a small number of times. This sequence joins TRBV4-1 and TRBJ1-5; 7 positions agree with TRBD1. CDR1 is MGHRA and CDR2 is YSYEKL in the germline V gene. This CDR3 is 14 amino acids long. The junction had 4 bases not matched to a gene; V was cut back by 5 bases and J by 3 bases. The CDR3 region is CASSSGQLNQPQHF. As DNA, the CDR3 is TGCGCCAGCAGCTCGGGACAGCTCAATCAGCCCCAGCATTTT.

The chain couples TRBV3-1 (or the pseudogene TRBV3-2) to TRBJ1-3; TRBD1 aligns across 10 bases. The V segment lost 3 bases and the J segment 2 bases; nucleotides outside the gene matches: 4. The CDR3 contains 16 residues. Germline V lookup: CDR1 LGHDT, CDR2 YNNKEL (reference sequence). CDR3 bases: TGTGCCAGCAGCCAGACAGGGGGCGCTCCTGGAAACACCATATATTTT. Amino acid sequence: CASSQTGGAPGNTIYF.